The 10 T cell receptor beta chains given below trace back to one sample, sequenced in a study of human T cells and chemical hapten exposure. A single record per CDR3 protein comes from TCRdb applying MiXCR to the RACE reads. The profile shows roughly 92,000 distinct CDR3 sequences, 10% to 12% of them singletons. Time point given: patch test 2, 6 weeks after DPC sensitization. Treatment: therapeutic diphenylcyclopropenone sensitization with weekly scalp DPC. Material: whole blood, obtained in connection with sensitization to the hapten diphenylcyclopropenone (DPC). Every receptor here comes from a woman in her forties with alopecia areata. Some clones in this sample may be carry-over from other donors' samples.

This clonotype appeared many times. V gene TRBV12-3 or TRBV12-4 combines with J gene TRBJ1-1; 7 nucleotides align to TRBD1. The V and J ends lost 6 bases and 0 bases, in that order; junction bases with no gene match: 7. The CDR3 is 15 residues long. Written as DNA, the CDR3 is TGTGCCAGCAGACCCACGACAGGGCTGAACACTGAAGCTTTCTTT. Protein: CASRPTTGLNTEAFF.

A few counts support this clonotype. V gene TRBV21-1 combines with J gene TRBJ2-7; the D call in the table, TRBD1, was not verified against the DNA. TRBV21-1 is given as a pseudogene. The CDR3 spans 15 residues. DNA of the CDR3: TGTGCCAGCAGCAAGCCGGGACAGGGACTCTACGAGCAGTACTTC. This gives the protein CASSKPGQGLYEQYF.

This clonotype was seen only a few times. V gene TRBV29-1 combines with J gene TRBJ1-4, with D possibly TRBD1 on 5 matching bases. The V gene's germline CDR1 is SQVTM and CDR2 ANQGSEA. The CDR3 has 13 residues. V was trimmed by 4 bases and J by 4 bases, leaving 10 bases between them. DNA for the CDR3: TGCAGCGTTGTAGGGGCGTATAATGAAAAACTGTTTTTT. It translates to CSVVGAYNEKLFF.

This clonotype was recorded a few times. The J gene is TRBJ1-1, the V gene TRBV18, with a tentative D call TRBD1 (5 bases). The length of the CDR3 is 15 residues. V dropped 3 bases and J dropped 7 bases, with 18 bases sitting between them. From germline, CDR1 is KGHSH and CDR2 LQKENI. The CDR3 bases are TGTGCCAGCTCACCTCCAGTCGGGACGGGTAATGAAGCTTTCTTT. This sequence encodes CASSPPVGTGNEAFF.

This clonotype appeared many times. The genes are TRBV12-3 or TRBV12-4 and TRBJ2-6; no definite D call. Trimming pared 5 bases from V and 0 bases from J, leaving 17 bases between. This CDR3 has 18 amino acids. The chain's CDR3 is CASSMDRGAPSGANVLTF. In nucleotides, the CDR3 is TGTGCCAGCAGTATGGACCGTGGAGCCCCCTCTGGGGCCAACGTCCTGACTTTC.

This clonotype has more than one count but fewer than ten. The J gene is TRBJ2-7, the V gene TRBV4-3; a possible D gene is TRBD2 (5 bases). The CDR3 consists of 14 residues. The germline gives CDR1 LGHNA, CDR2 YSLEER. V was trimmed by 1 base and J by 0 bases, leaving 7 bases between them. The CDR3 loop reads CASSQVAGSYEQYF. The CDR3 DNA is TGCGCCAGCAGCCAAGTGGCGGGCTCCTACGAGCAGTACTTC.

This clonotype occurred many times. The chain has TRBV27 and TRBJ1-6; a weak D match, TRBD1 (5 bases). Germline CDR1 MNHEY, CDR2 SMNVEV (reference sequence). V lost 3 bases, J lost 7 bases, and 13 bases lay in between. CDR3 length equals 15 residues. This chain's CDR3 is CASSFGAPGNSPLHF. CDR3 sequence (DNA): TGTGCCAGCAGTTTTGGCGCCCCAGGGAATTCACCCCTCCACTTT.

The CDR3 DNA reads TGTGCCAGCTCACCGTATACAGGGGATCAGCCCCAGCATTTT. Its protein is CASSPYTGDQPQHF. The chain couples TRBV18 to TRBJ1-5, with 7 bases fitting TRBD1. Germline CDR1 reads KGHSH; CDR2 reads LQKENI. The CDR3 contains 14 residues. J was trimmed by 5 bases and V by 3 bases; bases with no gene match: 4. Filled out from reference TRBV18 and TRBJ1-5, the complete variable domain reads NAGVMQNPRHLVRRRGQEARLRCSPMKGHSHVYWYRQLPEEGLKFMVYLQKENIIDESGMPKERFSAEFPKEGPSILRIQQVVRGDSAAYFCASSPYTGDQPQHFGDGTRLSIL.

This clonotype showed up just a few times. V usage is TRBV12-3 or TRBV12-4 and J usage is TRBJ2-7; D is unclear. Trimming cost V 6 bases and J 0 bases, with 9 bases left between them. The CDR3 contains 13 residues. CDR3 coding DNA: TGTGCCAGCAGCCTTTACAGCTCCTACGAGCAGTACTTC. This gives the protein CASSLYSSYEQYF.

CDR3: CASSTGPSYEQYF. The CDR3 nucleotides read TGTGCCAGCAGCACAGGGCCTTCCTACGAGCAGTACTTC. The genes are TRBV6-5 and TRBJ2-7; possible D gene TRBD1, 6 bases. Germline V gene data show CDR1 as MNHEY and CDR2 as SVGAGI. The CDR3 loop spans 13 amino acids. V was clipped by 6 bases and J by 1 base, with 10 bases between them.